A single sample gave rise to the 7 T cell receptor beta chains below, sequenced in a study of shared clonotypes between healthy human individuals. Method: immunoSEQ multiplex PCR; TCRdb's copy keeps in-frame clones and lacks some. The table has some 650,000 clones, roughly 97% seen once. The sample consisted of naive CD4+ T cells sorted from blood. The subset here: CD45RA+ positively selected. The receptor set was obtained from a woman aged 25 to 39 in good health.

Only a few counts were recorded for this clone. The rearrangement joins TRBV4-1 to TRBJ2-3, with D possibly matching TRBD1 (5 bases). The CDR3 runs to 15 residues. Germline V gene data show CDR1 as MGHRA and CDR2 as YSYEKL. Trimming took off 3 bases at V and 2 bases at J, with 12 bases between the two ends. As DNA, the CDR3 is TGCGCCAGCAGCCAGCTTGAAGGGGTCACAGATACGCAGTATTTT. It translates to CASSQLEGVTDTQYF.

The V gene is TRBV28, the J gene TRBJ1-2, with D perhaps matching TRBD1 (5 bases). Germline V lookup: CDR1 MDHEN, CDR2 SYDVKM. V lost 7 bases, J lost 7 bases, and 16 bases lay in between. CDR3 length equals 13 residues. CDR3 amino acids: CASTFRGAFGYTF. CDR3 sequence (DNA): TGTGCCAGCACCTTCAGAGGGGCGTTTGGCTACACCTTC.

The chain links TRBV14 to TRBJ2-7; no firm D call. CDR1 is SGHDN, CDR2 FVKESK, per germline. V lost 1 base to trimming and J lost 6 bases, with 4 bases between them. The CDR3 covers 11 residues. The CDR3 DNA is TGTGCCAGCAGCCAAGCCCTCGAGCAGTACTTC. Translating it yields CASSQALEQYF.

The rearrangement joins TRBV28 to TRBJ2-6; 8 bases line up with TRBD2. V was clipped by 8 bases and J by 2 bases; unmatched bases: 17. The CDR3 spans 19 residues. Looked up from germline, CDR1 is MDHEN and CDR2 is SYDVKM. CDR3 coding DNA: TGTGCCAGCTCTCCTCGAACGGGGCTAGCGGGTGCTGGGGCCAACGTCCTGACTTTC. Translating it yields CASSPRTGLAGAGANVLTF.

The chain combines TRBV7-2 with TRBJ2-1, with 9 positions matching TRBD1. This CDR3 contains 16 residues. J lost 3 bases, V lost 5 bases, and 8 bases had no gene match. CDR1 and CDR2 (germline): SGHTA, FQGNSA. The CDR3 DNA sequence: TGTGCCAGCAGCAGTCACGGGACAGGGAACTACAATGAGCAGTTCTTC. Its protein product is CASSSHGTGNYNEQFF.

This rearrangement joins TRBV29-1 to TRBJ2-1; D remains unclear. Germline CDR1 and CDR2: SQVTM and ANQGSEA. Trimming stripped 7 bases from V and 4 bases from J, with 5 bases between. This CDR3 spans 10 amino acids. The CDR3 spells CSAGYNEQFF. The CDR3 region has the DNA TGCAGCGCTGGATACAATGAGCAGTTCTTC.

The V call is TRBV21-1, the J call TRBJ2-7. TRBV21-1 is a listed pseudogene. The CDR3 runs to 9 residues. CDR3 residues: CASSRWVYF. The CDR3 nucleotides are TGTGCCAGCAGCAGGTGGGTCTACTTC.